The next 24 T cell receptor beta chains were all read from a single sample in a study of spatial heterogeneity in lung cancer. From the 5' RACE reads, TCRdb called clonotypes with MiXCR, one entry per CDR3 protein. The profile shows 20,000 to 25,000 distinct CDR3 sequences, around 5% of them singletons. Study observations and caveats: It was found that expanded intratumoral alpha and beta TCR counts tracked tumor mutation counts.

These TCRs' antigens remain unknown. Time point denoted: sample taken at primary tumor resection. Sequencing used lung tumor tissue, obtained at surgery. These receptors were taken from a male donor with early-stage non-small cell lung cancer.

This clonotype was found many times. This chain uses TRBV5-1 with TRBJ2-1; perhaps TRBD2 as D (5 bases). The CDR3 is made up of 15 amino acids. Germline V gene lookup returns CDR1 SGHRS and CDR2 YFSETQ. V lost 1 base, J lost 7 bases, and 15 bases lay in between. This CDR3 reads CASSLIPGENNEQFF. Written as DNA, the CDR3 is TGCGCCAGCAGCTTGATCCCCGGGGAAAATAATGAGCAGTTCTTC.

This clonotype was seen at least ten times. This chain connects TRBV7-8 to TRBJ1-1; TRBD1 matches 9 bases. V was pared by 3 bases and J by 1 base, with 9 bases of the junction left unmatched. Per germline, CDR1 SGHVS and CDR2 FQNEAQ. CDR3 length: 17 residues. CDR3 in amino acids: CASSFRDRASGNTEAFF. Written as DNA, the CDR3 is TGTGCCAGCAGCTTCCGGGACAGGGCATCGGGGAACACTGAAGCTTTCTTT.

This clonotype has just a few counts. The rearrangement joins TRBV28 to TRBJ2-1; 11 nucleotides agree with TRBD1. V lost 6 bases and J lost 8; bases outside the gene matches: 9. In germline, CDR1 is MDHEN, CDR2 SYDVKM. The CDR3 extends over 15 amino acids. CDR3 bases: TGTGCCAGCAGCACAATGGGGACAGGGGGTTATGAGCAGTTCTTC. The encoded protein is CASSTMGTGGYEQFF.

This clonotype was detected many times. The rearrangement links TRBV20-1 to TRBJ2-7; TRBD1 might be the D (7 bases). CDR3 size: 15 residues. Germline CDR1 and CDR2: DFQATT and SNEGSKA (reference sequence). Trimming took off 3 bases at V and 0 bases at J, with 15 bases between the two ends. This CDR3 is CSAREGAGASYEQYF. CDR3 nucleotide sequence: TGCAGTGCTAGGGAGGGGGCTGGCGCCTCCTACGAGCAGTACTTC.

This clonotype occurred many times. The chain carries TRBV27 and TRBJ2-7; 13 nucleotides align to TRBD2. The CDR3 consists of 16 residues. CDR1 MNHEY and CDR2 SMNVEV come from the germline V gene (reference sequence). The V gene end was trimmed by 0 bases and the J gene end by 6 bases; junction bases not matched to a gene: 5. The CDR3 sequence is CASSLSPLAGGSEQYF. The CDR3 nucleotides read TGTGCCAGCAGTTTATCTCCACTAGCGGGAGGGAGCGAGCAGTACTTC.

This clonotype occurred a few times. The chain links TRBV27 to TRBJ2-7, with 12 bases fitting TRBD1. CDR1 is MNHEY and CDR2 is SMNVEV in the germline V gene (reference sequence). The CDR3 runs to 17 residues. Losses at the gene ends were 6 bases for V and 12 bases for J; bases not matched to a gene: 21. The CDR3 DNA sequence: TGTGCCAGCAGCCCCGCTCGGGGACAGGGGGCCCCCAAGGGTTGGTACTTC. This translates into CASSPARGQGAPKGWYF.

This clonotype occurred many times. The genes are TRBV7-9 and TRBJ1-1; D might be TRBD1 (5 bases). CDR1 and CDR2 from the germline V gene are SEHNR and FQNEAQ (reference sequence). The CDR3 length is 14 residues. V was pared by 5 bases and J by 5 bases, with 15 bases between. Written as DNA, the CDR3 is TGTGCCAGCAGCCCCCCAGGGTTAGAGACTGAAGCTTTCTTT. Amino acids: CASSPPGLETEAFF.

The chain has TRBV7-2 and TRBJ2-1, with 14 nucleotides matching TRBD2. Trimming at V came to 6 bases and at J to 4 bases, leaving 14 bases not matched to a gene. Germline V gene data show CDR1 as SGHTA and CDR2 as FQGNSA. The CDR3 consists of 19 residues. CDR3 in DNA: TGTGCCAGCAGTCCGGGACTAGCGGGAGTCACCCGGGGTTACAATGAGCAGTTCTTC. Translated, it gives CASSPGLAGVTRGYNEQFF.

There are many counts of this clonotype. The chain is built from TRBV9 and TRBJ2-7; TRBD2 agrees at 8 bases. CDR1 is SGDLS, CDR2 YYNGEE, per germline. V lost 4 bases, J lost 3 bases, and 9 bases stayed unmatched. CDR3 length: 15 amino acids. CDR3 residues: CASSPGLAESYEQYF. CDR3 DNA: TGTGCCAGCAGCCCCGGACTAGCAGAAAGCTACGAGCAGTACTTC.

About this clonotype: Being one base from a much bigger clone, this may be a read error. This chain joins TRBV27 and TRBJ2-1; D may be TRBD1 or TRBD2 (6 bases each). CDR1 MNHEY and CDR2 SMNVEV come from the germline V gene (reference sequence). There are 13 residues in the CDR3. V lost 5 bases and J lost 2, with 7 bases in between. CDR3 protein: CASSGGPYNEQFF. The CDR3, as DNA: TGTGCCAGCAGTGGGGGGCCCTACAATGAGCAGTTCTTC.

This clonotype has a count of ten or more. The rearrangement uses TRBV6-2 or TRBV6-3 and TRBJ2-5; 7 nucleotides agree with TRBD2. From germline, CDR1 is MNHEY and CDR2 SVGEGT. The trim removed 8 bases at V and 4 bases at J, leaving 4 bases unmatched. This CDR3 has 12 residues. CDR3 coding DNA: TGTGCCAGCGGGGGGGTCGGAGAGACCCAGTACTTC. Protein: CASGGVGETQYF.

This clonotype is categorized as medium-sized (0.01 to 0.1%). The J gene is TRBJ2-7, the V gene TRBV4-3; 9 nucleotides align to TRBD2. The CDR3 loop spans 16 amino acids. Trimming at V came to 4 bases and at J to 5 bases, leaving 12 bases not matched to a gene. CDR1 LGHNA and CDR2 YSLEER come from the germline V gene. The CDR3 nucleotides are TGCGCCAGCAGCCGCGGGACTAGCTCGTGGAGAGACGAGCAGTACTTC. It specifies CASSRGTSSWRDEQYF.

The rearrangement joins TRBV7-2 to TRBJ2-4, with no clear D. V was pared by 5 bases and J by 9 bases, with 14 bases between. The germline V gene has CDR1 SGHTA and CDR2 FQGNSA. CDR3 length equals 13 residues. The CDR3 reads CASSHPVKGIQYF. The CDR3 bases are TGTGCCAGCAGCCACCCCGTCAAGGGCATTCAGTACTTC. The full variable domain, its missing parts supplied by reference TRBV7-2 and TRBJ2-4, is GAGVSQSPSNKVTEKGKDVELRCDPISGHTALYWYRQSLGQGLEFLIYFQGNSAPDKSGLPSDRFSAERTGGSVSTLTIQRTQQEDSAVYLCASSHPVKGIQYFGAGTRLSVL.

This clonotype was seen ten or more times. The rearrangement joins TRBV5-1 to TRBJ2-1; D remains unclear. This CDR3 is built from 15 residues. V dropped 3 bases and J dropped 1 base, with 11 bases sitting between them. The germline CDR1 and CDR2 sequences are SGHRS and YFSETQ. CDR3 DNA sequence: TGCGCCAGCAGCTCCGACGGTTGGTCCTACAATGAGCAGTTCTTC. It encodes CASSSDGWSYNEQFF. Using reference TRBV5-1 and TRBJ2-1 for the parts outside the CDR3, the full variable domain is KAGVTQTPRYLIKTRGQQVTLSCSPISGHRSVSWYQQTPGQGLQFLFEYFSETQRNKGNFPGRFSGRQFSNSRSEMNVSTLELGDSALYLCASSSDGWSYNEQFFGPGTRLTVL.

This clonotype came up many times. The V gene is TRBV7-2, the J gene TRBJ1-6; no firm D call. Germline CDR1 and CDR2: SGHTA and FQGNSA. The V and J ends lost 3 bases and 11 bases respectively, with 20 bases between them. The CDR3 contains 16 residues. The CDR3 nucleotides read TGTGCCAGCAGCTTTAATCCCCAGCCGGAGGCTACACCCCTCCACTTT. This codes for CASSFNPQPEATPLHF.

This clonotype was counted many times. V and J are TRBV7-2 and TRBJ2-7, with 7 bases that match TRBD2. V lost 3 bases and J lost 0; bases outside the gene matches: 5. The CDR3 is 15 amino acids. Germline-derived CDR1 and CDR2 are SGHTA and FQGNSA. DNA of the CDR3: TGTGCCAGCAGCTTCACCGCGGGAGACTCCTACGAGCAGTACTTC. It specifies CASSFTAGDSYEQYF.

This clonotype was seen ten or more times. The V and J genes are TRBV7-9 and TRBJ1-1, with D perhaps matching TRBD1 (5 bases). Deletions cut 3 bases from V and 6 bases from J, with 8 bases between. CDR3 length: 12 amino acids. CDR1 and CDR2 from the germline V gene are SEHNR and FQNEAQ (reference sequence). CDR3 protein: CASSFGQAEAFF. CDR3 DNA sequence: TGTGCCAGCAGCTTTGGACAAGCTGAAGCTTTCTTT.

This clonotype was observed a handful of times. The V and J genes are TRBV20-1 and TRBJ2-3; D gene uncertain. Germline V gene sequence: CDR1 DFQATT, CDR2 SNEGSKA (reference sequence). The CDR3 is made up of 14 amino acids. V lost 3 bases to trimming and J lost 2 bases, with 12 bases between them. The CDR3 sequence: CSASLSFSTDTQYF. The CDR3, as DNA: TGCAGTGCTAGTCTCAGCTTTTCCACAGATACGCAGTATTTT.

The table lists this clonotype with many counts. The V and J genes are TRBV7-2 and TRBJ2-5, with 10 bases aligning to TRBD1. CDR3 length: 14 amino acids. Germline V gene data show CDR1 as SGHTA and CDR2 as FQGNSA. Trimming took 5 bases from V and 3 from J; bases not matched to a gene: 3. CDR3: CASSPGQGEETQYF. CDR3 DNA sequence: TGTGCCAGCAGCCCAGGACAGGGGGAAGAGACCCAGTACTTC.

This clonotype was observed at least ten times. The gene calls are TRBV6-5 and TRBJ2-2; unclear D gene. V lost 6 bases and J lost 4, with 9 bases in between. The germline V gene encodes CDR1 MNHEY and CDR2 SVGAGI. CDR3 length: 13 residues. The CDR3 nucleotides are TGTGCCAGCAGCGAACAGCCCACCGGGGAGCTGTTTTTT. This translates into CASSEQPTGELFF.

The table lists this clonotype with a few counts. This sequence joins TRBV5-1 and TRBJ2-3; 11 bases line up with TRBD1. Per germline, CDR1 SGHRS and CDR2 YFSETQ. This CDR3 region has 16 residues. Trimming removed 0 bases from V and 2 bases from J; junction bases left unmatched: 2. The CDR3 DNA reads TGCGCCAGCAGCTTGGAGGACAGGGGGCACACAGATACGCAGTATTTT. Translation gives CASSLEDRGHTDTQYF.

This clonotype was recorded many times. V usage is TRBV29-1 and J usage is TRBJ2-4; tentatively, D is TRBD1 (6 bases). Germline CDR1 SQVTM, CDR2 ANQGSEA. This CDR3 is 14 amino acids long. The germline V and J ends were trimmed by 0 bases and 7 bases, with 13 bases remaining between them. The CDR3 sequence: CSVEDLWGRNIQYF. CDR3 bases: TGCAGCGTTGAAGATCTTTGGGGGCGGAACATTCAGTACTTC.

This clonotype was seen many times. The chain is built from TRBV29-1 and TRBJ2-6; the D is unclear. V lost 4 bases, J lost 1 base, and 8 bases lay in between. CDR3 length: 14 residues. Germline loops: CDR1 SQVTM, CDR2 ANQGSEA. CDR3 loop: CSVGWGSGANVLTF. The CDR3 DNA follows: TGCAGCGTTGGTTGGGGTTCTGGGGCCAACGTCCTGACTTTC.

This clonotype has at least ten counts. The genes are TRBV20-1 and TRBJ2-3, with 7 bases matching TRBD1. The CDR3 is made up of 17 amino acids. Germline CDR1 reads DFQATT; CDR2 reads SNEGSKA (reference sequence). With V trimmed by 4 bases and J by 0 bases, 13 bases remained unmatched. The CDR3 sequence: CSAMGQTHSTSTDTQYF. The DNA of the CDR3 is TGCAGTGCTATGGGACAGACACACAGCACAAGCACAGATACGCAGTATTTT.